These 5 T cell receptor beta chains came from one sample sequenced in a study of blood T cell repertoires in COVID-19 (dated by TCRdb to about 2020). The library was generated by the immunoSEQ multiplex PCR assay. Entries here come from immuneACCESS through TCRdb and include only in-frame sequences with V and J called. Some clones fail to appear in such tables; in the studies checked, an unresolved V gene covers under half of the shortfall, and the cause of the remainder is unknown. This sample has over 10,000 clones in its table, and 85% to 90% of those were observed once. The top ten hold around a fifth of the sample. The specimen sequenced was peripheral blood. All receptors derive from a woman between 55 and 75 years old with active COVID-19.

This chain joins TRBV6-5 and TRBJ1-4; D might be TRBD1 (6 bases). V shed 6 bases and J shed 8 bases, with 16 bases lying between them. Germline lookup yields CDR1 MNHEY and CDR2 SVGAGI. The CDR3 loop spans 14 amino acids. CDR3 coding DNA: TGTGCCAGCAGCCAAACCACAGGGCCCGAAAAACTGTTTTTT. It yields the protein CASSQTTGPEKLFF.

The V gene is TRBV5-5, the J gene TRBJ1-1, with unresolved D. There are 15 residues in the CDR3. Germline-derived CDR1 and CDR2 are SGHKS and YYEKEE (reference sequence). Trimming removed 4 bases from V and 0 bases from J, with 13 bases in between. CDR3 amino acids: CASSRTRAMNTEAFF. The DNA for the CDR3 is TGTGCCAGCAGCCGGACTAGGGCCATGAACACTGAAGCTTTCTTT.

The chain recombines TRBV18 with TRBJ2-7, with 8 bases matching TRBD1. The germline V gene encodes CDR1 KGHSH and CDR2 LQKENI. V lost 4 bases to trimming and J lost 5 bases; unmatched junction nucleotides: 4. The CDR3 runs to 13 residues. Written as DNA, the CDR3 is TGTGCCAGCTCACAGGACAGGGTGAACGAGCAGTACGTC. Its protein is CASSQDRVNEQYV.

V gene TRBV3-1 (or the pseudogene TRBV3-2) combines with J gene TRBJ1-2; 11 bases agree with TRBD1. CDR3 size: 19 residues. CDR1 is LGHDT, CDR2 YNNKEL, per germline (reference sequence). V trimming: 1 base; J trimming: 6 bases; junction bases outside the gene matches: 16. CDR3 sequence: CASSQVRSGVGQGVDGYTF. The CDR3 DNA sequence: TGTGCCAGCAGCCAAGTTAGAAGTGGCGTGGGACAGGGGGTAGATGGCTACACCTTC.

The V call is TRBV19, the J call TRBJ1-4; 7 nucleotides match TRBD1. CDR1 and CDR2 (germline): LNHDA, SQIVND (reference sequence). With 7 bases clipped from V and 8 bases from J, the junction kept 4 bases outside the gene matches. This CDR3 is 12 amino acids long. The CDR3 is CASTQDREKLFF. The DNA for the CDR3 is TGTGCCAGTACTCAGGACAGGGAAAAACTGTTTTTT.